The T cell receptor (beta chain) described here comes from a study of T-cell reconstitution after alpha-beta-depleted transplantation in children. TCRbeta library construction was performed incorporating unique molecular identifiers. TCRdb reprocessed the PCR reads with MiXCR, giving one entry per CDR3 protein. The data show about 210,000 distinct CDR3 sequences, with 17% seen just once and about 45% held by the top ten. The germline V gene encodes CDR1 SGHRS and CDR2 YFSETQ. The CDR3 extends over 12 amino acids. The germline V and J ends were trimmed by 2 bases and 7 bases, with 7 bases remaining between them. This clonotype was observed many times. Antigen unknown. Regarding the study as a whole: Some patients' high day-60 TCRbeta diversity was traced to surviving recipient T cells and thymic progenitors. From newly produced T cells came most of the T-cell counts and diversity one year after transplant.

This TCR was recovered from a male patient aged 2-15 years who had a stem cell transplant for acute lymphoblastic leukemia, so the T cells may come from the graft donor. The J gene is TRBJ2-1, the V gene TRBV5-1; D call uncertain. The sample in question was PBMCs, mostly from graft donor cells, obtained 360 days after TCRalphabeta/CD19-depleted stem cell transplant. As DNA, the CDR3 is TGCGCCAGCAGCTTCGACTGGAATGAGCAGTTCTTC. It is translated as CASSFDWNEQFF.